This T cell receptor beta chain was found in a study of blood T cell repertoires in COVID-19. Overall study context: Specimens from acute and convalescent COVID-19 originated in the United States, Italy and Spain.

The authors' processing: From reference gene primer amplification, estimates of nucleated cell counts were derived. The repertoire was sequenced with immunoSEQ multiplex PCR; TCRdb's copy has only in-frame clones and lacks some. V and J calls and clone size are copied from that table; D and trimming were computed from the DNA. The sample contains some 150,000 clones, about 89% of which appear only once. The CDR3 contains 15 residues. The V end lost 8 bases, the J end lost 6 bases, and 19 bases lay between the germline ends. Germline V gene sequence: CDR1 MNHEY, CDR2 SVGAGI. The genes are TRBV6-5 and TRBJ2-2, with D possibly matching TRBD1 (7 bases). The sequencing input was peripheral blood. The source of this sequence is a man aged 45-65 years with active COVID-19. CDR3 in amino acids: CASGGGRVASGELFF. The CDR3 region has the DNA TGTGCCAGCGGAGGGGGCAGGGTGGCCTCCGGGGAGCTGTTTTTT.